Presented here are 11 T cell receptor beta chains from one specimen sequenced in a study of blood T cell repertoires in COVID-19. The protocol was immunoSEQ multiplex PCR, while the TCRdb copy is restricted to in-frame clones and leaves out a portion. In the table there are fewer than 250,000 clones, roughly 86% of which are singletons. The source material was peripheral blood. The receptors shown here come from a man aged 60 to 75 with acute or convalescent COVID-19.

About this clone itself: Within the sample, other DNA sequences also encode this same CDR3. V usage is TRBV20-1 and J usage is TRBJ2-3; D perhaps matches TRBD1 (5 bases). CDR1 is DFQATT, CDR2 SNEGSKA, per germline (reference sequence). Trimming removed 6 bases at V and 1 base at J, with 5 bases between. The CDR3 is made up of 11 amino acids. Written as DNA, the CDR3 is TGCAGTGCAGGGGGCACAGATACGCAGTATTTT. Translated, it gives CSAGGTDTQYF.

The rearrangement uses TRBV5-1 and TRBJ2-7; 7 nucleotides match TRBD1. CDR1 is SGHRS and CDR2 is YFSETQ in the germline V gene. V lost 4 bases to trimming and J lost 3 bases; unmatched junction nucleotides: 13. There are 16 residues in the CDR3. CDR3 amino acids: CASSRQGVEKGYEQYF. DNA of the CDR3: TGCGCCAGCAGCCGTCAGGGGGTCGAGAAGGGCTACGAGCAGTACTTC.

This clone was recorded once. The V and J genes are TRBV28 and TRBJ2-5; tentative D call: TRBD1 (5 bases). This CDR3 is built from 11 residues. Between the trimmed V and J ends, which lost 6 bases and 4 bases, there was a span of 6 bases. The V gene's germline CDR1 is MDHEN and CDR2 SYDVKM. The CDR3 here is CASSRVETQYF. Here the CDR3 DNA reads TGTGCCAGCAGCAGGGTAGAGACCCAGTACTTC.

V is TRBV28 and J is TRBJ2-2, with unresolved D. The CDR3 is 13 amino acids. V gave up 3 bases and J gave up 7 bases, with 9 bases separating them. Germline lookup yields CDR1 MDHEN and CDR2 SYDVKM. CDR3 protein: CASSFRYIGELFF. In nucleotides, the CDR3 is TGTGCCAGCAGTTTCCGGTATATCGGGGAGCTGTTTTTT.

This chain uses TRBV6-6 with TRBJ1-2, with 8 bases fitting TRBD1. Germline CDR1 is MNHNY and CDR2 is SVGAGI (reference sequence). The ends lost 5 bases at V and 0 bases at J; junction bases unmatched: 2. The CDR3 is 14 amino acids. The CDR3 reads CASSDRGANYGYTF. Written as DNA, the CDR3 is TGTGCCAGCAGTGACAGGGGAGCTAACTATGGCTACACCTTC.

This chain joins TRBV20-1 and TRBJ1-2; possible D gene TRBD1, 5 bases. V lost 5 bases and J lost 8, with 12 bases in between. In germline, CDR1 is DFQATT, CDR2 SNEGSKA (reference sequence). CDR3 length: 11 amino acids. The CDR3 region has the DNA TGCAGTGCTTCAGGGTCTATCGGCTACACCTTC. Protein: CSASGSIGYTF.

The rearrangement uses TRBV7-6 and TRBJ1-4, with D tentatively TRBD1 (6 bases). The CDR3 is made up of 13 amino acids. Trimming removed 6 bases at V and 5 bases at J, with 10 bases between. From germline, CDR1 is SGHVS and CDR2 FNYEAQ. Here the CDR3 reads CASSETGNEKLFF. The CDR3 bases are TGTGCCAGCAGTGAGACAGGCAATGAAAAACTGTTTTTT.

This clone was seen only once. This sequence joins TRBV6-2 or TRBV6-3 and TRBJ2-6; a possible D gene is TRBD1 (5 bases). Germline lookup yields CDR1 MNHEY and CDR2 SVGEGT. The V end was cut by 5 bases, the J end by 0 bases, with 20 bases between. The CDR3 is 19 amino acids. In nucleotides, the CDR3 is TGTGCCAGCAGTCTCCCCCCGCAGGGTGACCCCTCTGGGGCCAACGTCCTGACTTTC. Its protein is CASSLPPQGDPSGANVLTF.

The chain joins TRBV5-1 to TRBJ2-3; the D gene is possibly TRBD1 (6 bases). V was cut by 3 bases and J by 9 bases, with 32 bases left in between. From germline, CDR1 is SGHRS and CDR2 YFSETQ. The CDR3 has 19 residues. The CDR3 region is CASSWRNPTFEGSQGTQYF. The CDR3 region has the DNA TGCGCCAGCAGCTGGCGAAACCCTACTTTCGAGGGCTCGCAGGGGACGCAGTATTTT.

This chain connects TRBV9 to TRBJ2-1; 15 bases agree with TRBD2. Per germline, CDR1 SGDLS and CDR2 YYNGEE. V shed 5 bases, J shed 5 bases, and the junction held 14 bases outside the gene matches. CDR3 length: 19 amino acids. CDR3 in amino acids: CASSYGTSGGYFWDNEQFF. The CDR3 coding sequence is TGTGCCAGCAGTTACGGGACTAGCGGGGGGTACTTCTGGGACAATGAGCAGTTCTTC.

The chain is built from TRBV19 and TRBJ2-6, with TRBD1 matching 7 bases. The V segment lost 6 bases and the J segment 0 bases; nucleotides outside the gene matches: 8. CDR1 LNHDA and CDR2 SQIVND come from the germline V gene (reference sequence). This CDR3 comprises 17 residues. CDR3 protein: CASRAGTVLSGANVLTF. The CDR3 bases are TGTGCCAGTAGGGCCGGGACAGTCCTCTCTGGGGCCAACGTCCTGACTTTC.